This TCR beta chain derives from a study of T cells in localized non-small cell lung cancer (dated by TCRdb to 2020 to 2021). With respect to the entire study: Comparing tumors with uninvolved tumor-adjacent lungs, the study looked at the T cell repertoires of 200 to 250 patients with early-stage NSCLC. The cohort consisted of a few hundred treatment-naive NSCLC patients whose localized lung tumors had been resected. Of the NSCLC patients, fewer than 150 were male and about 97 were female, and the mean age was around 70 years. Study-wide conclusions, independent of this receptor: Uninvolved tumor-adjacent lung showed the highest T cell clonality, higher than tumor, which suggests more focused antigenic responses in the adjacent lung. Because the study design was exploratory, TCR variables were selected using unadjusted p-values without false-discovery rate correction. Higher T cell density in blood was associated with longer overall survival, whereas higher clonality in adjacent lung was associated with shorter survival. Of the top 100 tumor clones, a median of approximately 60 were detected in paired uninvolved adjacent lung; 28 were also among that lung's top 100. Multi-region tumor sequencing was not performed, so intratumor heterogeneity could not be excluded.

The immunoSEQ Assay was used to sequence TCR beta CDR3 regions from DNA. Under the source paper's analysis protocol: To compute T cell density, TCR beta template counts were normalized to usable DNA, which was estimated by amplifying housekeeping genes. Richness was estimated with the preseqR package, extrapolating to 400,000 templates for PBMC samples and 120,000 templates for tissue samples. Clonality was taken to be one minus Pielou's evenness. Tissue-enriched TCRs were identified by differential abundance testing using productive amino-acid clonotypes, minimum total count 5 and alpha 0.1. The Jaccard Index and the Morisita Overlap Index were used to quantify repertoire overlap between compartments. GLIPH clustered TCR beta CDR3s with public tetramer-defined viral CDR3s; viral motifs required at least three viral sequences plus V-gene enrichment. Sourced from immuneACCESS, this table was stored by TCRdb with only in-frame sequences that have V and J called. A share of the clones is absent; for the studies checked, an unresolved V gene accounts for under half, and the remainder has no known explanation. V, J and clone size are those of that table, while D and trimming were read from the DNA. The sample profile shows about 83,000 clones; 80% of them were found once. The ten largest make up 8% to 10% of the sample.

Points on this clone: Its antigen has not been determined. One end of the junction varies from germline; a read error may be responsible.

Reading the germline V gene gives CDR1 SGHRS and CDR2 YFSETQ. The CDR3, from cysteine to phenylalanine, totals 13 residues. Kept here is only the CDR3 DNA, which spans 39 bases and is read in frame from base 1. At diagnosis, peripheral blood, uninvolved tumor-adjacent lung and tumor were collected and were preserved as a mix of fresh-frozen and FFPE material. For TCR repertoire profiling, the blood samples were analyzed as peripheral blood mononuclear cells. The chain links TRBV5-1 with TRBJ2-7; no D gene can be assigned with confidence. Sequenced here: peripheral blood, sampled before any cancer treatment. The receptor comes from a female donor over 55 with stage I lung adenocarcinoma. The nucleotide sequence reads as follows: TGTGCCAGCAGCTTCGGGCGCTTCGACGAGCAGTACTTC. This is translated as CASSFGRFDEQYF.